This TCR beta chain was documented in a study of cytomegalovirus exposure and HLA in healthy donors. PCR amplification relied on 60 Vbeta primers (plus 13 Jbeta primers). Clones were sequenced by immunoSEQ multiplex PCR, and TCRdb holds only the in-frame ones, with some missing. The data contain over 100,000 clones, about 74% of them singletons. The CDR3 is 14 amino acids. Germline values: CDR1 MNHNY, CDR2 SVGAGI (reference sequence). This clone was detected a few times. One junction end does not reproduce the germline sequence, and a read error may be involved. Sequences were obtained from PBMCs. This TCR came from a man aged 25-45 years in good health and CMV-seropositive. The chain uses TRBV6-6 and TRBJ2-7, with 11 bases fitting TRBD2. In DNA form, the CDR3 reads TGTACCAGCAATCTAGCGGGGGGACGCTACGAGCAGTACTTC. Protein sequence: CTSNLAGGRYEQYF.